This TCR beta chain was observed in a study of type 1 and type 2 diabetes patients. Study at large: Magnetic bead positive selection isolated CD4+ or CD8+ T cells from PBMCs.

Whole-study results and caveats: Type 2 diabetes and control samples shared highly correlated V and J usage, averaging about 0.97. Unmatched age and gender across groups might bias interpretation.

In the case of this clonotype: Its antigen is unidentified.

The V segment lost 5 bases and the J segment 4 bases; nucleotides outside the gene matches: 6. This CDR3 is built from 14 residues. The germline CDR1 and CDR2 sequences are SGHVS and FQNEAQ. Genomic DNA was the PCR template. Amplification of the beta chain CDR3 used 30 forward and 13 reverse multiplex primers. TCRdb fed the multiplex PCR reads into MiXCR, producing one record per CDR3 protein. The table includes 280,000 or so distinct CDR3 sequences, around 47% detected once. The receptor's source is a young man with type 2 diabetes. The chain uses TRBV7-8 and TRBJ1-1; 8 positions match TRBD1. Sequencing was performed on peripheral blood mononuclear cells (PBMCs). CDR3 residues: CASSLQGDRTEAFF. CDR3 DNA: TGTGCCAGCAGCCTACAGGGGGATCGCACTGAAGCTTTCTTT.